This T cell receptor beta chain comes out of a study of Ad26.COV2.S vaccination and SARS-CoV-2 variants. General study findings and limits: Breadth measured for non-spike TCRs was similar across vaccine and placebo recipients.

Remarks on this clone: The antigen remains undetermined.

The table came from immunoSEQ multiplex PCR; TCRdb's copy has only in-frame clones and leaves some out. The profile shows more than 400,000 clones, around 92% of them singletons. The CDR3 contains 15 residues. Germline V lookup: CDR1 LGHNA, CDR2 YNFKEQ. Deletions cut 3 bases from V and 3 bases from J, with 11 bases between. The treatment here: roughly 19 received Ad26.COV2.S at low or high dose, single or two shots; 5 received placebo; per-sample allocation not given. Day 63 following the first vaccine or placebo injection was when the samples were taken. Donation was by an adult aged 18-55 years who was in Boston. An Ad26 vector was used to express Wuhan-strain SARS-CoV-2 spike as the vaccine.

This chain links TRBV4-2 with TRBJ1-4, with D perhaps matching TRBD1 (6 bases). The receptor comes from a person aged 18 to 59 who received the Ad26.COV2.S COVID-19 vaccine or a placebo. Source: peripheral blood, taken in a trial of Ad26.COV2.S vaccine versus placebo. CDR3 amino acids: CASSHPDSSNEKLFF. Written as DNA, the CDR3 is TGTGCCAGCAGCCACCCGGACAGTTCTAATGAAAAACTGTTTTTT.